These 16 T cell receptor beta chains were all obtained from the same sample, sequenced in a study of T cells in Graves' hyperthyroidism and ophthalmopathy. RNA transcripts were the template for amplifying TCR beta CDR3 regions. HTBI primers were employed in a first-round RT-PCR of the TCR CDR3. TCRdb reprocessed the multiplex PCR reads with MiXCR, giving one entry per CDR3 protein. The sample contains hundreds of thousands of distinct CDR3 sequences, under 20% of which appear only once. The source material was blood. The receptors shown here come from a woman in her forties or fifties with Graves' hyperthyroidism that later progressed to Graves' ophthalmopathy.

At least ten counts were recorded for this clonotype. V is TRBV5-1 and J is TRBJ2-4, with D possibly TRBD2 on 6 matching bases. The ends were cut back, 3 bases at V and 3 bases at J, with 7 bases in the middle. There are 13 residues in the CDR3. Germline V gene sequence: CDR1 SGHRS, CDR2 YFSETQ. CDR3 residues: CASSSGSKNIQYF. DNA of the CDR3: TGCGCCAGCAGCTCCGGGAGCAAAAACATTCAGTACTTC.

There are a few counts of this clonotype. One end of the junction does not line up with germline, which may come from a read error. The chain couples TRBV14 to TRBJ2-1; 7 bases map to TRBD2. Germline V lookup: CDR1 SGHDN, CDR2 FVKESK. The CDR3 length is 16 residues. This CDR3 reads CANSQPEAGPYNEQFF. The DNA of the CDR3 is TGTGCCAACAGCCAGCCCGAAGCGGGACCCTACAATGAGCAGTTCTTC.

The genes are TRBV6-2 or TRBV6-3 and TRBJ1-6, with TRBD1 matching 8 bases. This CDR3 is built from 16 residues. With V trimmed by 0 bases and J by 10 bases, 8 bases remained unmatched. Germline-derived CDR1 and CDR2 are MNHEY and SVGEGT. The CDR3 coding sequence is TGTGCCAGCAGTTACTCGAAAGACAGGGGTGACTCACCCCTCCACTTT. Amino acids: CASSYSKDRGDSPLHF.

CDR3 nucleotides: TGTGCCAGCAGAGAAACGGGACACGCTTCCTACGAGCAGTACTTC. It specifies CASRETGHASYEQYF. The rearrangement uses TRBV14 and TRBJ2-7; D possibly corresponds to TRBD1 (6 bases). The CDR3 loop spans 15 amino acids. Germline V gene data show CDR1 as SGHDN and CDR2 as FVKESK. Between the trimmed V and J ends, which lost 6 bases and 1 base, there was a span of 16 bases. Looking up the rest from reference TRBV14 and TRBJ2-7 gives the full variable domain: EAGVTQFPSHSVIEKGQTVTLRCDPISGHDNLYWYRRVMGKEIKFLLHFVKESKQDESGMPNNRFLAERTGGTYSTLKVQPAELEDSGVYFCASRETGHASYEQYFGPGTRLTVT.

This clonotype was seen repeatedly, ten times or more. This sequence joins TRBV3-1 and TRBJ1-5; D is unclear. The length of the CDR3 is 14 residues. V lost 3 bases, J lost 0 bases, and 6 bases lay in between. Germline lookup yields CDR1 LGHDT and CDR2 YNNKEL (reference sequence). DNA for the CDR3: TGTGCCAGCAGCCAGAGCTATAGCAATCAGCCCCAGCATTTT. Residues: CASSQSYSNQPQHF.

In its sample, this clonotype was seen many times. The V gene is TRBV20-1, the J gene TRBJ2-7; TRBD1 might be the D (6 bases). This CDR3 is 14 amino acids long. Deletions cut 0 bases from V and 3 bases from J, with 12 bases between. The germline V gene has CDR1 DFQATT and CDR2 SNEGSKA (reference sequence). CDR3 sequence (DNA): TGCAGTGCTAGAGACAGGGGCAAACTCTACGAGCAGTACTTC. Amino acids: CSARDRGKLYEQYF.

This clonotype has ten or more counts. V gene TRBV3-1 combines with J gene TRBJ2-1; D gene ambiguous. Germline values: CDR1 LGHDT, CDR2 YNNKEL (reference sequence). CDR3 size: 12 residues. The V gene lost 1 base and the J gene lost 7 bases, with 5 bases spanning the gap. DNA of the CDR3: TGTGCCAGCAGCCAAGGGTGGAATGAGCAGTTCTTC. Its translation: CASSQGWNEQFF.

This clonotype was found many times. The rearrangement joins TRBV2 to TRBJ2-7; 11 positions match TRBD1. Germline lookup yields CDR1 SNHLY and CDR2 FYNNEI. V trimming: 6 bases; J trimming: 6 bases; junction bases outside the gene matches: 7. The CDR3 is 14 amino acids. In DNA, the CDR3 is TGTGCCAGCAGCCGGGACAGGGGGTTAGGCGAGCAGTACTTC. It yields the protein CASSRDRGLGEQYF.

As concerns this clonotype: The junction departs from germline at one end; a sequencing error may be responsible. The chain links TRBV6-2 or TRBV6-3 to TRBJ2-5, with TRBD2 matching over 9 bases. The CDR3 is made up of 19 amino acids. Germline-derived CDR1 and CDR2 are MNHEY and SVGEGT. The CDR3 region is CASSNSWKGVAGEGKTQYF. The CDR3 DNA follows: TGTGCCAGCAGTAACTCATGGAAGGGGGTAGCGGGGGAGGGGAAGACCCAGTACTTC.

The chain recombines TRBV5-1 with TRBJ2-5; D is perhaps TRBD2 (5 bases). V was pared by 0 bases and J by 4 bases, with 10 bases between. Germline CDR1 SGHRS, CDR2 YFSETQ. CDR3 size: 14 residues. For the CDR3, the DNA is TGCGCCAGCAGCTTGGCCACGGCGGGAGAGACCCAGTACTTC. Its protein product is CASSLATAGETQYF.

This clonotype was observed a handful of times. The V and J genes are TRBV6-1 and TRBJ1-2; the D is unclear. The germline gives CDR1 MNHNS, CDR2 SASEGT. CDR3 length: 14 residues. The ends were cut back, 6 bases at V and 3 bases at J, with 14 bases in the middle. CDR3 nucleotides: TGTGCCAGCAGCTCGGGCAGGAGGCACTATGGCTACACCTTC. Its protein product is CASSSGRRHYGYTF.

A few counts support this clonotype. The chain joins TRBV27 to TRBJ2-7; D might be TRBD2 (5 bases). Trimming took off 8 bases at V and 3 bases at J, with 17 bases between the two ends. The CDR3 totals 14 residues. CDR1 and CDR2 (germline): MNHEY, SMNVEV (reference sequence). The CDR3 DNA reads TGTGCCAGCGCGCCTGGAGGAATCAACTACGAGCAGTACTTC. Translation: CASAPGGINYEQYF.

The CDR3 loop reads CAWTPGTGGNTGELFF. The DNA for the CDR3 is TGTGCCTGGACACCTGGGACAGGGGGGAACACCGGGGAGCTGTTTTTT. This chain links TRBV30 with TRBJ2-2, with 11 positions matching TRBD1. J was trimmed by 1 base and V by 4 bases; bases with no gene match: 5. This CDR3 is built from 16 residues. Germline V gene sequence: CDR1 GTSNPN, CDR2 SVGIG (reference sequence).

This clonotype has at least ten counts. V gene TRBV7-2 combines with J gene TRBJ2-1; D gene unclear. CDR1 and CDR2 from the germline V gene are SGHTA and FQGNSA. The CDR3 extends over 15 amino acids. Deletions cut 5 bases from V and 0 bases from J, with 11 bases between. The CDR3 spells CASSLHTSSYNEQFF. The CDR3 DNA reads as TGTGCCAGCAGCCTCCATACGAGCTCCTACAATGAGCAGTTCTTC.

This clonotype was counted ten times or more. J is TRBJ1-5 and V is TRBV5-1; D unclear. Germline CDR1 is SGHRS and CDR2 is YFSETQ. V shed 0 bases and J shed 3 bases, with 7 bases lying between them. The CDR3 has 14 amino acids. The CDR3: CASSLAGNNQPQHF. CDR3 DNA: TGCGCCAGCAGCTTGGCAGGTAACAATCAGCCCCAGCATTTT. Full variable domain (missing parts from reference TRBV5-1 and TRBJ1-5): KAGVTQTPRYLIKTRGQQVTLSCSPISGHRSVSWYQQTPGQGLQFLFEYFSETQRNKGNFPGRFSGRQFSNSRSEMNVSTLELGDSALYLCASSLAGNNQPQHFGDGTRLSIL.

This clonotype was counted between two and nine times. This sequence joins TRBV19 and TRBJ1-5, with a possible D match to TRBD1 (6 bases). The CDR3 has 15 amino acids. V shed 10 bases and J shed 6 bases, with 22 bases lying between them. CDR1 LNHDA and CDR2 SQIVND come from the germline V gene (reference sequence). CDR3 sequence reads: CATSPVGGAGQPQHF. In DNA, the CDR3 is TGTGCCACCTCCCCCGTCGGGGGCGCGGGTCAGCCCCAGCATTTT. Supplemented by reference TRBV19 and TRBJ1-5, the full variable domain reads DGGITQSPKYLFRKEGQNVTLSCEQNLNHDAMYWYRQDPGQGLRLIYYSQIVNDFQKGDIAEGYSVSREKKESFPLTVTSAQKNPTAFYLCATSPVGGAGQPQHFGDGTRLSIL.